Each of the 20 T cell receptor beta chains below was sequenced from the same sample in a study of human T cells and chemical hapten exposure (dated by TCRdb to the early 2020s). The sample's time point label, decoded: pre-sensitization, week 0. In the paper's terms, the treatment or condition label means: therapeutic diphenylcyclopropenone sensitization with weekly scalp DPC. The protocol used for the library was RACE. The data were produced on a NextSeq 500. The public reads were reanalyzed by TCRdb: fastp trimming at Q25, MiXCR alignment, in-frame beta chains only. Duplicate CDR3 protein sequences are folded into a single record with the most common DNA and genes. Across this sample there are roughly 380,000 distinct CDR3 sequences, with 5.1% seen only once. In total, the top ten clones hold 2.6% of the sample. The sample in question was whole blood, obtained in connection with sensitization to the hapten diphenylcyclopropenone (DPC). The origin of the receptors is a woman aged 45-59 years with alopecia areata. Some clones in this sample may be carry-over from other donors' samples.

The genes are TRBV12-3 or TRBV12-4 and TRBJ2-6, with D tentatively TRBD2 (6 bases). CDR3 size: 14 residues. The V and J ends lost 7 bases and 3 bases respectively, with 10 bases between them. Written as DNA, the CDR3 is TGTGCCAGCACCTCCGGGGGTGGGGCCAACGTCCTGACTTTC. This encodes CASTSGGGANVLTF.

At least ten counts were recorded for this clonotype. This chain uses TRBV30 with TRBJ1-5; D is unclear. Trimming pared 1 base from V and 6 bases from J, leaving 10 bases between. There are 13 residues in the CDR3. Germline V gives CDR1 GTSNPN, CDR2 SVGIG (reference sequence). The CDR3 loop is CAWSGVSGQPQHF. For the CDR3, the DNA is TGTGCCTGGAGTGGGGTCTCTGGTCAGCCCCAGCATTTT.

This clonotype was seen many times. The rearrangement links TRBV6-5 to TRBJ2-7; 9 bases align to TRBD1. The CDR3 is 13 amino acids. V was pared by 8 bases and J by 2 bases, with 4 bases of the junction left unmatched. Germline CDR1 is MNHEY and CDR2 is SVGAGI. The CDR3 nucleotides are TGTGCCAGCGGCCGGGACAGGGCCTACGAGCAGTACTTC. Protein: CASGRDRAYEQYF.

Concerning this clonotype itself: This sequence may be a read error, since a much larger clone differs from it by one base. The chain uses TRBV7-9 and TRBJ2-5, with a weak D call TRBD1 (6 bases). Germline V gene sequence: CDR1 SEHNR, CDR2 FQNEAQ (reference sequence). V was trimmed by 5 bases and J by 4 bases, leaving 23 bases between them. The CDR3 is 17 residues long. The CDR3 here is CASSTNRDGLNGETQYF. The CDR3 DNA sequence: TGTGCCAGCAGCACGAACAGGGACGGCTTAAATGGAGAGACCCAGTACTTC.

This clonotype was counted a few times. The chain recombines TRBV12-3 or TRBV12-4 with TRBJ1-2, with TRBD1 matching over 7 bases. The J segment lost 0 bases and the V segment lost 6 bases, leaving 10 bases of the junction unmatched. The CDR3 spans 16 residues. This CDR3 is CASSSRQGTSNYGYTF. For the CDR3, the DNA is TGTGCCAGCAGCTCGAGACAGGGAACATCTAACTATGGCTACACCTTC.

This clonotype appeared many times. For the CDR3, the DNA is TGCGCCAGCAGCTTGGAGGGACAGGCGACAGATACGCAGTATTTT. This sequence encodes CASSLEGQATDTQYF. The rearrangement uses TRBV5-1 and TRBJ2-3, with 8 bases aligning to TRBD1. The V segment lost 0 bases and the J segment 3 bases; nucleotides outside the gene matches: 3. The CDR3 extends over 15 amino acids. Germline loops: CDR1 SGHRS, CDR2 YFSETQ.

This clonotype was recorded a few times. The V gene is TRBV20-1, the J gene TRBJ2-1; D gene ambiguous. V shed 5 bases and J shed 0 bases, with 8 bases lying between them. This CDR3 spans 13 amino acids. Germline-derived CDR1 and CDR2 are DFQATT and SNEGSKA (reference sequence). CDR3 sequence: CSAAPSSYNEQFF. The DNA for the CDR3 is TGCAGTGCTGCCCCCAGCTCCTACAATGAGCAGTTCTTC.

CDR3 in amino acids: CASSPGTLGYTF. The CDR3, as DNA: TGTGCCAGCAGTCCGGGGACTCTTGGCTACACCTTC. The V call is TRBV28, the J call TRBJ1-2, with a weak D call TRBD1 (5 bases). Per the germline V gene, CDR1 is MDHEN and CDR2 is SYDVKM. The CDR3 runs 12 residues. Trimming removed 5 bases from V and 7 bases from J, with 11 bases in between.

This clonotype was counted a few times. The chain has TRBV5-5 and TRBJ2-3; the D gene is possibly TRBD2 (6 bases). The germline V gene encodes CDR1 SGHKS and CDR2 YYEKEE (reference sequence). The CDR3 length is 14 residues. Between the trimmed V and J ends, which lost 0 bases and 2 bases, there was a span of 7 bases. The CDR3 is CASSLEGLTDTQYF. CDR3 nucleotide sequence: TGTGCCAGCAGCTTGGAGGGACTCACAGATACGCAGTATTTT.

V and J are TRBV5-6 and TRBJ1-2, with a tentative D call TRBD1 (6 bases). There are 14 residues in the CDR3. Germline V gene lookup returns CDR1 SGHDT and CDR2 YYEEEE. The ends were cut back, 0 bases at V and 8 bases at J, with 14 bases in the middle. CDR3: CASSLATGGPGYTF. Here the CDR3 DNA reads TGTGCCAGCAGCTTGGCCACTGGGGGCCCGGGCTACACCTTC.

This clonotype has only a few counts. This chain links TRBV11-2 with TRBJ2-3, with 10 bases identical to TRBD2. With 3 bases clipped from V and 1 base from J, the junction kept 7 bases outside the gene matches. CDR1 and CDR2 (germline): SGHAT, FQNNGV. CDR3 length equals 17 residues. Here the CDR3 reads CASSLRPSGGRTDTQYF. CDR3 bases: TGTGCCAGCAGCTTGCGTCCTAGCGGGGGTCGCACAGATACGCAGTATTTT.

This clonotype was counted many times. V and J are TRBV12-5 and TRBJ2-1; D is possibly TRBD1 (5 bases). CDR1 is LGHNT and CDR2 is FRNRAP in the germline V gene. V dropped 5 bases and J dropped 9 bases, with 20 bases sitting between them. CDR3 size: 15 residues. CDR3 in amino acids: CASGAGSLSQGEQFF. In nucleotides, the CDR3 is TGTGCTAGTGGTGCCGGGTCCCTCTCCCAGGGTGAGCAGTTCTTC.

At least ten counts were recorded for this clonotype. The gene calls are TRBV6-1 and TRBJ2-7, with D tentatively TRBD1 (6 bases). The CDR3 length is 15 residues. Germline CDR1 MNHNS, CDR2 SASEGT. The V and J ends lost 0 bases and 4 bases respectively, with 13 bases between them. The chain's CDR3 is CASSEAWGTLYEQYF. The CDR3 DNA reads TGTGCCAGCAGTGAAGCGTGGGGGACACTTTACGAGCAGTACTTC.

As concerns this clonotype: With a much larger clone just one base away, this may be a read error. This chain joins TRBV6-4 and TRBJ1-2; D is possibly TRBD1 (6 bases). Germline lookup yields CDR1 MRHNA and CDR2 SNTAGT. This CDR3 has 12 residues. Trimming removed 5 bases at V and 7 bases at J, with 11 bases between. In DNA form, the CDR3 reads TGTGCCAGCAGTCCACAGACAGGTGGCTACACCTTC. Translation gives CASSPQTGGYTF.

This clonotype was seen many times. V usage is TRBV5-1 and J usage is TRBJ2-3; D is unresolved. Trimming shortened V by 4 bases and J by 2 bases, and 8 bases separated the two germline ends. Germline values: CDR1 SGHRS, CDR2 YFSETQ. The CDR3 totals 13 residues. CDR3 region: CASSPQITDTQYF. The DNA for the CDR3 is TGCGCCAGCAGCCCTCAAATCACAGATACGCAGTATTTT.

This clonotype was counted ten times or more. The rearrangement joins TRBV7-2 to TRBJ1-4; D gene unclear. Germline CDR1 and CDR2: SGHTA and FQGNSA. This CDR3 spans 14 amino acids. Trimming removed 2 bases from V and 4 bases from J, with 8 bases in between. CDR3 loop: CASSLYGLNEKLFF. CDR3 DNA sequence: TGTGCCAGCAGCTTATATGGGCTTAATGAAAAACTGTTTTTT.

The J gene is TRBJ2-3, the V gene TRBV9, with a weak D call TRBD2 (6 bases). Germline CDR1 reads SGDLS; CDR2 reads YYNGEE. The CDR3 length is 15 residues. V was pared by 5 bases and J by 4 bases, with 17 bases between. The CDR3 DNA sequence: TGTGCCAGCAGAAGGTTCGGGGGTTCGGCAGATACGCAGTATTTT. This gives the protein CASRRFGGSADTQYF. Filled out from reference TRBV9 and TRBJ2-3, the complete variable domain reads DSGVTQTPKHLITATGQRVTLRCSPRSGDLSVYWYQQSLDQGLQFLIQYYNGEERAKGNILERFSAQQFPDLHSELNLSSLELGDSALYFCASRRFGGSADTQYFGPGTRLTVL.

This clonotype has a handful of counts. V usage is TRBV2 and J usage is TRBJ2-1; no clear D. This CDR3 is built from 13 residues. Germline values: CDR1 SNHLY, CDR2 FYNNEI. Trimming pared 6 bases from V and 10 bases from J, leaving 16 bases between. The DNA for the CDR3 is TGTGCCAGCAGCCCAGGCGTTGAGGTCGAGCAGTTCTTC. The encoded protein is CASSPGVEVEQFF. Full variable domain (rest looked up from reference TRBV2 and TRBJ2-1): EPEVTQTPSHQVTQMGQEVILRCVPISNHLYFYWYRQILGQKVEFLVSFYNNEISEKSEIFDDQFSVERPDGSNFTLKIRSTKLEDSAMYFCASSPGVEVEQFFGPGTRLTVL.

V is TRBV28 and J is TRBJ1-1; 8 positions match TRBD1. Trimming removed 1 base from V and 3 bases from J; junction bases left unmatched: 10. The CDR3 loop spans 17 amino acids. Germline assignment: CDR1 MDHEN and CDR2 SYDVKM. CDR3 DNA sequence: TGTGCCAGCAGTTTATTAAGCAGGGGGCTGGGGGACACTGAAGCTTTCTTT. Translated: CASSLLSRGLGDTEAFF.

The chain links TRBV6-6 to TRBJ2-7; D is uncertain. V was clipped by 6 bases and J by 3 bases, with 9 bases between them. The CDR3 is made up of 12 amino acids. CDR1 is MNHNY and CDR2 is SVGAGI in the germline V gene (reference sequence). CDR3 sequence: CASSPRDYEQYF. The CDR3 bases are TGTGCCAGCAGCCCAAGGGACTACGAGCAGTACTTC.